This T cell receptor (beta chain) was captured by sequencing in a study of technical replicates of blood from several donors. The CDR3 totals 15 residues. Germline V gene data show CDR1 as SGDLS and CDR2 as YYNGEE. V lost 3 bases and J lost 2; bases outside the gene matches: 6. Sequenced by immunoSEQ multiplex PCR; TCRdb stores in-frame clones only, minus some. The table shows about 49,000 clones, with about 93% occurring only once. The source of this sequence is a human donor in good health. Some clones in this sample may be carry-over from other donors' samples. Material for sequencing was PBMCs. The chain carries TRBV9 and TRBJ1-1; TRBD1 matches at 8 bases. In DNA form, the CDR3 reads TGTGCCAGCAGCGCCCGGACAGGGACTAACACTGAAGCTTTCTTT. Protein sequence: CASSARTGTNTEAFF.